The present entry profiles one T cell receptor (beta chain) with its context. Its specificity is unknown. This specimen belongs to a study of cytomegalovirus exposure and HLA in healthy donors. Study-wide results and caveats: Some TCR beta chains (about 170 of them) were listed as cytomegalovirus-associated. Reports indicate that TCR beta sequences accurately predicted the HLA-A and HLA-B alleles of most subjects.

CDR3 size: 16 residues. CDR1 and CDR2 from the germline V gene are MNHEY and SMNVEV (reference sequence). Trimming at V came to 6 bases and at J to 2 bases, leaving 7 bases not matched to a gene. Primers included in the PCR were 60 Vbeta and 13 Jbeta primers. The repertoire was sequenced with immunoSEQ multiplex PCR; TCRdb's copy has only in-frame clones and lacks some. The sample carries 200,000 or so clones, 65% to 90% recorded once. Sequencing input: PBMCs. This chain uses TRBV27 with TRBJ2-7; 13 bases align to TRBD2. The sequence came from a girl aged 10-17 years in good health and CMV-seronegative. CDR3 DNA sequence: TGTGCCAGCAGCTCCTCGACTAGCGGGAGGACCTACGAGCAGTACTTC. Translation gives CASSSSTSGRTYEQYF.